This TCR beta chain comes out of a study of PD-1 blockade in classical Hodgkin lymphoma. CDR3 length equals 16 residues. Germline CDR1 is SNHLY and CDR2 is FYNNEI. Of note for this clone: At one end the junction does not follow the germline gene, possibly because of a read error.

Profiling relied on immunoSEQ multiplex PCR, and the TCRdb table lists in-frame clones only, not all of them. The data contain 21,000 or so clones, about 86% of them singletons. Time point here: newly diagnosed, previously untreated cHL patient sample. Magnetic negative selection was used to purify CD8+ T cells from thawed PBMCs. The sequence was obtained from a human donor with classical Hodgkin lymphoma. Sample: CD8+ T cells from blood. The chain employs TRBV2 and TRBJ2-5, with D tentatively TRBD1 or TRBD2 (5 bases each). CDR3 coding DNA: TGTGCCAGCAGCGAAGACCAGGGAGATTACTTGGTGACCCAGTACTTC. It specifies CASSEDQGDYLVTQYF. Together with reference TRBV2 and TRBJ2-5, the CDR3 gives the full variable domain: EPEVTQTPSHQVTQMGQEVILRCVPISNHLYFYWYRQILGQKVEFLVSFYNNEISEKSEIFDDQFSVERPDGSNFTLKIRSTKLEDSAMYFCASSEDQGDYLVTQYFGPGTRLLVL.